This T cell receptor (beta chain) was identified during a study of shared clonotypes between healthy human individuals. Here immunoSEQ multiplex PCR was the method, and the copy in TCRdb shows in-frame clones only, minus some. The repertoire holds 1,400,000 or so clones, with just under 99% as singletons. The ends lost 4 bases at V and 4 bases at J; junction bases unmatched: 3. Germline assignment: CDR1 LGHNA and CDR2 YNFKEQ. CDR3 length: 13 amino acids. The rearrangement joins TRBV4-2 to TRBJ1-1; 7 positions match TRBD1. This clonotype originated in a man aged 25-45 years in good health. Specimen: naive CD4+ T cells sorted from blood. Subset specified: CD45RA+ positively selected. The CDR3 DNA reads as TGTGCCAGCAGCCTACAGGGGAGCACTGAAGCTTTCTTT. Its translation is CASSLQGSTEAFF.